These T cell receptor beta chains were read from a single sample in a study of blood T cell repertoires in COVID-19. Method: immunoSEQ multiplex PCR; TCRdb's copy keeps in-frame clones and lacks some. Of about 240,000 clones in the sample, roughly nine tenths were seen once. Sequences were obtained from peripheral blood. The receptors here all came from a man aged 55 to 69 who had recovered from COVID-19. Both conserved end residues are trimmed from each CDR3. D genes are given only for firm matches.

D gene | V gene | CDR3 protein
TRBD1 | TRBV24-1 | ATDRGLGNEQF
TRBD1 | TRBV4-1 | ASSQPDRGGNEQF
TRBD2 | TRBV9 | ASSVVASGGIDTQY
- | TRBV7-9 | ASSVTVNAEAF
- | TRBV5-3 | ARSLGGYNEAF
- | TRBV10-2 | ASSGSVRTPATQY
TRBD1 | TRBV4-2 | ASSSRDRGLGNTIY
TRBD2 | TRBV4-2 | ASSHVGLAGPDTDTQY
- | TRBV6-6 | ASSSGQPQH
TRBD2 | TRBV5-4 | ASSFGAGGSEQF
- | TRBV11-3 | ASSFSSIVSGELF
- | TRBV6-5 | ASSLTTVYGYT
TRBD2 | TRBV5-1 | ASSLGLSGGASTSTDTQY
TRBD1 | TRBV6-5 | ASSLNRGRDQPQH
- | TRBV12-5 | ASGLVSSGGTVKPGGAGELF
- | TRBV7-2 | ASSPRLLNNEQF
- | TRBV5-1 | ASSQRTRAADTQY
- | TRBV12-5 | ASGLVSSSDTQY
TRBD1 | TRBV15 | ATSRNRGRGNSPLH
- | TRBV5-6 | ASSPLGAAEWAEAF
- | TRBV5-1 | ASSPPQGGTIAELF
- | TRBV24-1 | ATSDPAGGQTEAF
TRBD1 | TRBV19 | ARKQGRSDTQY
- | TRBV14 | ASSQWGVGGIQY
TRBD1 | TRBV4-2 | ASSQRGQSYNSPLH
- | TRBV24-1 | ATSEDKYGYT
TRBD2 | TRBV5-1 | ASAYLAGALDTQY
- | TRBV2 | ASSPRGGPYNEQF
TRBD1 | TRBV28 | ASRTTGSQRAF
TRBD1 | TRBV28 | ASTTGGGWETQY
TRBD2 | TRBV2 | ASSVRGLAGASYEQY
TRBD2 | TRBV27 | ASSLGLAGPGANNEQF
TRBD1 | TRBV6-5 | ASSYLPGQGNYGYT
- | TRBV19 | ASSKKGGGYEQY
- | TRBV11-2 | ASSFWGGNQETQY
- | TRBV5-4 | ASSSPGAPGANVLT
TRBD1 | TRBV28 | ASRDSGQGGWEEKLF
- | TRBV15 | ATSRGRQGTYGYT
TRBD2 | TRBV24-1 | ATSDPGLAVGELF
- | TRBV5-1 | ASSLDNLYEQY
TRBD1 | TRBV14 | ASSPRSWDSYNEQF